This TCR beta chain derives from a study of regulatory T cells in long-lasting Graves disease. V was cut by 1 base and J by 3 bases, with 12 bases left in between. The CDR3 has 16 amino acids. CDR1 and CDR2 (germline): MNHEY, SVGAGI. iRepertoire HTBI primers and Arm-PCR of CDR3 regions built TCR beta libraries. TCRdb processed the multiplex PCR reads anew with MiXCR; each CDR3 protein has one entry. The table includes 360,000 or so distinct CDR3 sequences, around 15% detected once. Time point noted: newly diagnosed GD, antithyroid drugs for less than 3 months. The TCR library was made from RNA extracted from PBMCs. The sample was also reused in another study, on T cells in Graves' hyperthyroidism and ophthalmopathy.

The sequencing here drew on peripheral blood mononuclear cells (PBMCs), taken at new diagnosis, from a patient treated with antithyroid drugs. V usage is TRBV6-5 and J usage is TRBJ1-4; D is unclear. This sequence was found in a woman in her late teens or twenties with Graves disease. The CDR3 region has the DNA TGTGCCAGCAGTTACTTCGGTCCCTCGGCTAATGAAAAACTGTTTTTT. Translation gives CASSYFGPSANEKLFF.